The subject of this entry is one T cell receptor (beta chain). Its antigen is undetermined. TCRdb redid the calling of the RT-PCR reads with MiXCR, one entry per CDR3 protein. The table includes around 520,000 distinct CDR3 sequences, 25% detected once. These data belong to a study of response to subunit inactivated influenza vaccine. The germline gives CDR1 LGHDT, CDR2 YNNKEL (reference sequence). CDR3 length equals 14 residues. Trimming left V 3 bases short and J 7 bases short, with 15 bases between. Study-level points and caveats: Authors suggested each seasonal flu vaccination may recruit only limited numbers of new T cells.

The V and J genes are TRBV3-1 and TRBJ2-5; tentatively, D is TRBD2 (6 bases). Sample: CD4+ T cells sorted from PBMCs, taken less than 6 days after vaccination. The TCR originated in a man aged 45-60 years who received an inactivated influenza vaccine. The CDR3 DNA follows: TGTGCCAGCAGCCAGACGGCTCCGCGGGGGACCCAGTACTTC. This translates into CASSQTAPRGTQYF.